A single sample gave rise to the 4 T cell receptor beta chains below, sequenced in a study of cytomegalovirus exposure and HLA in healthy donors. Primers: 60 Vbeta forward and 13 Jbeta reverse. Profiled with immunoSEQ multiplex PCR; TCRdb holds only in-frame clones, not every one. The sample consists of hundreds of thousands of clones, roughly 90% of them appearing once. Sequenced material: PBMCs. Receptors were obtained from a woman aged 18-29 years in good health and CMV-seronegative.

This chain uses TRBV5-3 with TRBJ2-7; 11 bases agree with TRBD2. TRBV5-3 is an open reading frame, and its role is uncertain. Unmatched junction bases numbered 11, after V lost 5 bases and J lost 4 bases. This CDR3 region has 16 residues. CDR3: CARSFKPSGGWYEQYF. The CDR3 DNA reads TGTGCCAGAAGTTTCAAGCCTAGCGGGGGGTGGTACGAGCAGTACTTC.

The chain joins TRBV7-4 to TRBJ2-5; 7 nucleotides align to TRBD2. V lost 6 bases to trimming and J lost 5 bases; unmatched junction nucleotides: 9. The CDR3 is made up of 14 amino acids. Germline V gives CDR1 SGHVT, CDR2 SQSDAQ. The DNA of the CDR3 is TGTGCCAGCAGTTCCCAGCGGGGTGGGGAGACCCAGTACTTC. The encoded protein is CASSSQRGGETQYF.

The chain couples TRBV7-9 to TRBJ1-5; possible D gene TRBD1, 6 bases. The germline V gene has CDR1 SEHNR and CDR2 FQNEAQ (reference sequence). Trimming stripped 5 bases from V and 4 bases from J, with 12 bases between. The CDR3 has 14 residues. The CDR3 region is CASSNTGINQPQHF. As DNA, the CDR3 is TGTGCCAGCAGCAATACAGGGATAAATCAGCCCCAGCATTTT.

The chain's CDR3 is CASSRLTGDLRGSTDTQYF. The CDR3, as DNA: TGCGCCAGCAGCCGCCTGACAGGGGACCTGCGAGGCAGCACAGATACGCAGTATTTT. The rearrangement uses TRBV4-1 and TRBJ2-3; 8 bases match TRBD1. The V and J ends lost 4 bases and 0 bases, in that order; junction bases with no gene match: 15. Germline V gives CDR1 MGHRA, CDR2 YSYEKL. The CDR3 is made up of 19 amino acids.